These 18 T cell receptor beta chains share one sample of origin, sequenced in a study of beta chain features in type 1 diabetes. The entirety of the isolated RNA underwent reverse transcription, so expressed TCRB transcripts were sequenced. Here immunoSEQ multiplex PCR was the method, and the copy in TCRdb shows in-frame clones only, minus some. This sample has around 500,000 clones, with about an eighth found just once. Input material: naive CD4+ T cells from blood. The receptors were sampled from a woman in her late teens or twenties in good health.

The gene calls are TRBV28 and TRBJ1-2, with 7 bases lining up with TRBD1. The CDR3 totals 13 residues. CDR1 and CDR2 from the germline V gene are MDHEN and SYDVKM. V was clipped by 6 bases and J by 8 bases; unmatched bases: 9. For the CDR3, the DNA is TGTGCCAGCAGGATCGACAGGGTCGGAGGCTACACCTTC. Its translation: CASRIDRVGGYTF.

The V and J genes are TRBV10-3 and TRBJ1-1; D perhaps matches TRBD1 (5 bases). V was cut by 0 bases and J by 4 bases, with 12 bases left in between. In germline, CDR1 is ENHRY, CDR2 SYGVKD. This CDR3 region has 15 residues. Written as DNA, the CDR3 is TGTGCCATCAGTGAGTCGGCAGGGTCGGGCACTGAAGCTTTCTTT. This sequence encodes CAISESAGSGTEAFF.

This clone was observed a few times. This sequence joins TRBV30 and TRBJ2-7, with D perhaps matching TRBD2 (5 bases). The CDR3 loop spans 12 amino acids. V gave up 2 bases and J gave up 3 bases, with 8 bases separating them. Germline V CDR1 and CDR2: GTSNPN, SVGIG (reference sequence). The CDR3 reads CAWSTRVYEQYF. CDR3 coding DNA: TGTGCCTGGAGTACGCGGGTCTACGAGCAGTACTTC.

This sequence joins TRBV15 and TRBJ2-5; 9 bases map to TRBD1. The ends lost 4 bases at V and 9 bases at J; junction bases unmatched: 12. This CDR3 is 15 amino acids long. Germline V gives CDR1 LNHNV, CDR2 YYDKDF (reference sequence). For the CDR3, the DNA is TGTGCCACCAGCAAATCCACAGGGGGCTTAATGGCCCAGTACTTC. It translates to CATSKSTGGLMAQYF.

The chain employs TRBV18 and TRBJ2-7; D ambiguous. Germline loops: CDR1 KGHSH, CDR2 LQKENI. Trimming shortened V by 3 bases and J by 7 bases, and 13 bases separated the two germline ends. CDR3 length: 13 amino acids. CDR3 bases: TGTGCCAGCTCACCCCTATCGGACGGTGAGCAGTACTTC. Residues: CASSPLSDGEQYF. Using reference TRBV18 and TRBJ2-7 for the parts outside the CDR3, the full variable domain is NAGVMQNPRHLVRRRGQEARLRCSPMKGHSHVYWYRQLPEEGLKFMVYLQKENIIDESGMPKERFSAEFPKEGPSILRIQQVVRGDSAAYFCASSPLSDGEQYFGPGTRLTVT.

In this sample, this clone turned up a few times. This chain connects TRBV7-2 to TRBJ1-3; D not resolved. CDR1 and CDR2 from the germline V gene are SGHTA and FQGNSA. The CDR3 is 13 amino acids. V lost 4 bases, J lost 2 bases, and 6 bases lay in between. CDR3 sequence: CASSSLPGNTIYF. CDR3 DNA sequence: TGTGCCAGCAGCTCCCTCCCTGGAAACACCATATATTTT. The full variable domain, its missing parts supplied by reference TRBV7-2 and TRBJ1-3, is GAGVSQSPSNKVTEKGKDVELRCDPISGHTALYWYRQSLGQGLEFLIYFQGNSAPDKSGLPSDRFSAERTGGSVSTLTIQRTQQEDSAVYLCASSSLPGNTIYFGEGSWLTVV.

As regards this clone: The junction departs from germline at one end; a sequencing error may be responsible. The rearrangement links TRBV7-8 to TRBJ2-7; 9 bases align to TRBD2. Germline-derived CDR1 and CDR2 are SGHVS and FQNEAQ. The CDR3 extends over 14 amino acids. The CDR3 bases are TGTGCCAGCAGCCTAGCGGGATTATCCTACGAGCAGTACTTC. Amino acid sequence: CASSLAGLSYEQYF.

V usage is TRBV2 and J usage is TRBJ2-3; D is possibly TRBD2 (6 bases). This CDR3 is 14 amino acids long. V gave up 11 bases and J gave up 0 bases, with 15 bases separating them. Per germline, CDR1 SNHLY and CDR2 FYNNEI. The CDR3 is CASWTGDSTDTQYF. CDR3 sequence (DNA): TGTGCCTCATGGACGGGGGATAGCACAGATACGCAGTATTTT.

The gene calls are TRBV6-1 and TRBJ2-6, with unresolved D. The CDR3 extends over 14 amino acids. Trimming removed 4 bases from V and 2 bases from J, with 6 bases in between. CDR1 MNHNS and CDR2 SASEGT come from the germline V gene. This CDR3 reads CASSVSPGANVLTF. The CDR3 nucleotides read TGTGCCAGCAGTGTCAGCCCTGGGGCCAACGTCCTGACTTTC.

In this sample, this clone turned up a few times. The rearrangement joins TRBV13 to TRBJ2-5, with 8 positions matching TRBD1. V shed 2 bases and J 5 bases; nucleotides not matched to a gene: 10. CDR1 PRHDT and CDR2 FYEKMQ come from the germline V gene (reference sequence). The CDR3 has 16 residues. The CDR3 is CASSLLGTQGAETQYF. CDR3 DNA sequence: TGTGCCAGCAGCTTATTAGGGACCCAGGGGGCTGAGACCCAGTACTTC.

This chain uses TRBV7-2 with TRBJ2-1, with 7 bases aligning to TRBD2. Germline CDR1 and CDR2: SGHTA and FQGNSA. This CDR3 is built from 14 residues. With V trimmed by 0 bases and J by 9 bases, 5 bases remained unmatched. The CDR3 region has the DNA TGTGCCAGCAGCTTAGCGGGAGGGCCCAGTGAGCAGTTCTTC. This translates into CASSLAGGPSEQFF.

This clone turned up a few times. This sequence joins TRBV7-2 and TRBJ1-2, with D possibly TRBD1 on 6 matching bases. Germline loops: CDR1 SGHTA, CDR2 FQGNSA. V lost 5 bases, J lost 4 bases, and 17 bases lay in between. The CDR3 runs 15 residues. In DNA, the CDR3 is TGTGCCAGCAGCCGCACCTCGACAGGAATCTATGGCTACACCTTC. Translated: CASSRTSTGIYGYTF.

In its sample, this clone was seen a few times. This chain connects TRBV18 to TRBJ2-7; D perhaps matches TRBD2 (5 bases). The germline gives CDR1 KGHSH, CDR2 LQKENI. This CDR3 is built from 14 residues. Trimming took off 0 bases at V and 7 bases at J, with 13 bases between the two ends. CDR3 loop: CASSPPGPSGEQYF. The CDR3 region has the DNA TGTGCCAGCTCACCACCAGGGCCCTCGGGAGAGCAGTACTTC.

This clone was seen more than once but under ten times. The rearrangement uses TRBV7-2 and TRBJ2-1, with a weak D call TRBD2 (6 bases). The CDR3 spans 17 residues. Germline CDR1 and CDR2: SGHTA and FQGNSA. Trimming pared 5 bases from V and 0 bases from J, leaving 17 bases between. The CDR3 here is CASSPNLLASSYNEQFF. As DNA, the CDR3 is TGTGCCAGCAGCCCCAACCTTCTAGCGAGCTCCTACAATGAGCAGTTCTTC.

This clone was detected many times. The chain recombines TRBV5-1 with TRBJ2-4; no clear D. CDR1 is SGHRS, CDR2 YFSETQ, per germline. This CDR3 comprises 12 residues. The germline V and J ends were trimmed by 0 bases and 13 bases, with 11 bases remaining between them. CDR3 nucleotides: TGCGCCAGCAGCTTGGTCAAGGGTATGCAGTACTTC. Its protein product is CASSLVKGMQYF.

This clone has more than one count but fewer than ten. The CDR3, as DNA: TGCGCCAGCAGCTTGGGAGAGAATCAGCCCCAGCATTTT. This translates into CASSLGENQPQHF. The rearrangement links TRBV5-1 to TRBJ1-5; no clear D. CDR1 SGHRS and CDR2 YFSETQ come from the germline V gene. Trimming shortened V by 0 bases and J by 4 bases, and 5 bases separated the two germline ends. The CDR3 is made up of 13 amino acids.

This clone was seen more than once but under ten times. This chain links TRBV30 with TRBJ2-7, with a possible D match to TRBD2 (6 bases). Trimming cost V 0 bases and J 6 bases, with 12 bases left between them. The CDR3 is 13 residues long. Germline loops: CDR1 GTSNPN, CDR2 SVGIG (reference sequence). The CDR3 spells CAWSVRLVSEQYF. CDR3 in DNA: TGTGCCTGGAGTGTACGACTAGTGTCCGAGCAGTACTTC.

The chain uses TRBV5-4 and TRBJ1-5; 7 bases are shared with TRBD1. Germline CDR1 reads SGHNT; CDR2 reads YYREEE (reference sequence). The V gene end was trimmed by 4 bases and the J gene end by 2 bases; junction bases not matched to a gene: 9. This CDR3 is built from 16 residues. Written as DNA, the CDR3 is TGTGCCAGCAGCCGCACAGGGGAGGCGGGCAATCAGCCCCAGCATTTT. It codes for CASSRTGEAGNQPQHF.